The 7 T cell receptor beta chains listed next were all sequenced from one sample in a study of blood T cell repertoires in COVID-19. The protocol was immunoSEQ multiplex PCR, while the TCRdb copy is restricted to in-frame clones and leaves out a portion. This table holds 68,000 or so clones, roughly 80% found once. The sample taken for sequencing was peripheral blood. Receptors originate from a human donor in a cohort sampled during active COVID-19.

The chain employs TRBV25-1 and TRBJ2-5, with a weak D call TRBD2 (6 bases). V gave up 3 bases and J gave up 7 bases, with 18 bases separating them. The CDR3 is 15 amino acids. Germline lookup yields CDR1 MGHDK and CDR2 SYGVNS. Written as DNA, the CDR3 is TGTGCCAGCAGTGAGGGAGGAGGACGTCTGGGGACCCAGTACTTC. Translation: CASSEGGGRLGTQYF.

This chain links TRBV7-2 with TRBJ2-3, with D perhaps TRBD2 (5 bases). The CDR3 runs to 16 residues. Germline CDR1 SGHTA, CDR2 FQGNSA. Trimming left V 4 bases short and J 0 bases short, with 14 bases between. The CDR3 is CASSSSRLQSTDTQYF. The CDR3 DNA reads as TGTGCCAGCAGCTCTAGCCGGCTTCAAAGCACAGATACGCAGTATTTT.

The chain couples TRBV30 to TRBJ1-2, with unresolved D. Trimming took 1 base from V and 1 from J, leaving 7 bases between them. Per germline, CDR1 GTSNPN and CDR2 SVGIG (reference sequence). The CDR3 loop spans 13 amino acids. The CDR3 loop is CAWSDQDNYGYTF. The CDR3 DNA reads as TGTGCCTGGAGTGACCAGGATAACTATGGCTACACCTTC. The full variable domain, rest sourced from reference TRBV30 and TRBJ1-2, is SQTIHQWPATLVQPVGSPLSLECTVEGTSNPNLYWYRQAAGRGLQLLFYSVGIGQISSEVPQNLSASRPQDRQFILSSKKLLLSDSGFYLCAWSDQDNYGYTFGSGTRLTVV.

In this sample, this clone turned up a few times. The chain combines TRBV19 with TRBJ2-1, with 7 nucleotides matching TRBD2. The germline gives CDR1 LNHDA, CDR2 SQIVND (reference sequence). The CDR3 covers 14 residues. V was pared by 8 bases and J by 0 bases, with 4 bases of the junction left unmatched. CDR3 in DNA: TGTGCCAGTGCTAGCGGAAACTCCTACAATGAGCAGTTCTTC. Protein product: CASASGNSYNEQFF.

The chain combines TRBV15 with TRBJ2-1; D uncertain. The CDR3 has 16 amino acids. The germline CDR1 and CDR2 sequences are LNHNV and YYDKDF (reference sequence). V gave up 3 bases and J gave up 15 bases, with 27 bases separating them. The CDR3 bases are TGTGCCACCAGCAGGGTCGTCTCCAAGTCACAGATTATGGGGTTCTTC. Its translation is CATSRVVSKSQIMGFF.

The chain uses TRBV16 and TRBJ1-4; D gene uncertain. With 4 bases removed from V and 4 bases from J, the gap between germline ends came to 16 bases. Germline loops: CDR1 KGHSY, CDR2 FQNENV. The CDR3 covers 16 residues. The CDR3 loop is CASSRIAFGSNEKLFF. Written as DNA, the CDR3 is TGTGCCAGCAGCCGAATCGCATTTGGTAGTAATGAAAAACTGTTTTTT.

The V gene is TRBV21-1, the J gene TRBJ1-1; no check of the table's D call, TRBD1, against the DNA was made. TRBV21-1 corresponds to a pseudogene. The CDR3 runs 16 residues. The CDR3 DNA follows: TGTGCCAGCAAAACCGGGACAGGGCCCTTGAACACTGAAGCTTTCTTT. The encoded protein is CASKTGTGPLNTEAFF.